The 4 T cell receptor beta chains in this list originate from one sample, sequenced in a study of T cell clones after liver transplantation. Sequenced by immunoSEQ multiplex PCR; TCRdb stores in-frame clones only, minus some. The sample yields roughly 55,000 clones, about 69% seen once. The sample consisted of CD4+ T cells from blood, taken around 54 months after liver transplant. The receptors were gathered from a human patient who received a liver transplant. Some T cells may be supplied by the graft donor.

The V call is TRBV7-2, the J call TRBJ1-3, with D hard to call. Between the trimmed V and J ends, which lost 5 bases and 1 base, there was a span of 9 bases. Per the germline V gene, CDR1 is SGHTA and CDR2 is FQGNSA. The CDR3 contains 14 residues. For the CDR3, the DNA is TGTGCCAGCAGCCCGACACCGTCTGGAAACACCATATATTTT. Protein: CASSPTPSGNTIYF. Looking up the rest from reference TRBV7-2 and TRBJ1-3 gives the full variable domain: GAGVSQSPSNKVTEKGKDVELRCDPISGHTALYWYRQSLGQGLEFLIYFQGNSAPDKSGLPSDRFSAERTGGSVSTLTIQRTQQEDSAVYLCASSPTPSGNTIYFGEGSWLTVV.

The chain's CDR3 is CASSPGTATYEQYF. The CDR3 DNA is TGTGCCAGCAGCCCCGGGACCGCTACCTACGAGCAGTACTTC. This sequence joins TRBV5-4 and TRBJ2-7; either TRBD1 or TRBD2 may fit D (5 bases each). The ends were cut back, 4 bases at V and 2 bases at J, with 13 bases in the middle. CDR1 is SGHNT and CDR2 is YYREEE in the germline V gene (reference sequence). This CDR3 spans 14 amino acids.

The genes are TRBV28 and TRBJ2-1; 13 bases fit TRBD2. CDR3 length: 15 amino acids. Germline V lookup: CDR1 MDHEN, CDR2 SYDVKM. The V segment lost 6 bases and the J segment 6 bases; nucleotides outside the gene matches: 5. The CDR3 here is CASRLAGGEINEQFF. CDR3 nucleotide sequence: TGTGCCAGCAGACTAGCGGGGGGGGAAATCAATGAGCAGTTCTTC.

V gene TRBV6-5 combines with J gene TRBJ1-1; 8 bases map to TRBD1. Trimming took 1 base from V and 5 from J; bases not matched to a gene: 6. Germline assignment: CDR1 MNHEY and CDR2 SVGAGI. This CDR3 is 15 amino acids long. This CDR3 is CASSYYRDRLTEAFF. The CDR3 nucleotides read TGTGCCAGCAGTTACTACCGGGACAGGTTGACTGAAGCTTTCTTT.